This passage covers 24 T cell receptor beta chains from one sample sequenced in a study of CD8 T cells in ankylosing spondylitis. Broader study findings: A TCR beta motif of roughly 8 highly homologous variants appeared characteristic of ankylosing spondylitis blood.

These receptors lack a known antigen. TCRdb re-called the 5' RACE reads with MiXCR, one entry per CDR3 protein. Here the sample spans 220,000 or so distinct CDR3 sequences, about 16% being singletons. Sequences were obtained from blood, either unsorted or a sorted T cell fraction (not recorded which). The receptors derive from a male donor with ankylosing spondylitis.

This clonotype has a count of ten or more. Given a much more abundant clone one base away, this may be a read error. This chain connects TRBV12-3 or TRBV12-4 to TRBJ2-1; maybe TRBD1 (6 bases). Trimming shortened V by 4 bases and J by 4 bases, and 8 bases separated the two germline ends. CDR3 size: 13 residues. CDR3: CASSSTGYNEQFF. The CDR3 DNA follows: TGTGCCAGCAGTTCAACAGGGTACAATGAGCAGTTCTTC.

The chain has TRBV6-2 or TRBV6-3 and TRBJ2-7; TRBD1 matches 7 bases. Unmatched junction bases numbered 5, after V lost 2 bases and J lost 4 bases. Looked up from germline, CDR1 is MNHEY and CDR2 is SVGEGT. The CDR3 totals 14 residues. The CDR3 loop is CASSYRTGAYEQYF. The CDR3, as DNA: TGTGCCAGCAGTTACCGGACAGGCGCTTACGAGCAGTACTTC.

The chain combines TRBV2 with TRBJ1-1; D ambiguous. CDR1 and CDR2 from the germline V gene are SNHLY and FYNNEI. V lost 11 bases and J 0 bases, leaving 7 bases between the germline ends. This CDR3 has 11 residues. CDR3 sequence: CAASVNTEAFF. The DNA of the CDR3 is TGTGCCGCGTCAGTGAACACTGAAGCTTTCTTT.

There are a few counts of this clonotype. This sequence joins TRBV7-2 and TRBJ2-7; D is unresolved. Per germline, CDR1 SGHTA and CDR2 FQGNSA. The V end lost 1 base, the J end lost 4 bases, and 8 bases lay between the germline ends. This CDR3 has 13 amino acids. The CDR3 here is CASSLGLGYEQYF. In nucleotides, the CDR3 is TGTGCCAGCAGCTTAGGGTTAGGTTACGAGCAGTACTTC.

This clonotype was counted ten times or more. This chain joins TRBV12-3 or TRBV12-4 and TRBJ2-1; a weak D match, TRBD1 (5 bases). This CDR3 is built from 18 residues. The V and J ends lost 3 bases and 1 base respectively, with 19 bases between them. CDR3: CASSFGFQGTGSYNEQFF. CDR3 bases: TGTGCCAGCAGTTTTGGGTTTCAGGGAACAGGTTCCTACAATGAGCAGTTCTTC.

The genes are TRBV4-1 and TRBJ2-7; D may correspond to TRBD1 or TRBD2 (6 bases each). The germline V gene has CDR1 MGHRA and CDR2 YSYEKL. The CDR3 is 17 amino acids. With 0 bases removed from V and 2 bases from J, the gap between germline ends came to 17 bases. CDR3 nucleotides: TGCGCCAGCAGCCAAGACGCCGGAGGGACAAGGACCTACGAGCAGTACTTC. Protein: CASSQDAGGTRTYEQYF.

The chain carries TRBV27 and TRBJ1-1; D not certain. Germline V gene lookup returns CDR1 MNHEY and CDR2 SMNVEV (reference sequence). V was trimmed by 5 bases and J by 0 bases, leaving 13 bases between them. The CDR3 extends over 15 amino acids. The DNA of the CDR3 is TGTGCCAGCAGTCACAGCTATGACATGAACACTGAAGCTTTCTTT. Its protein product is CASSHSYDMNTEAFF.

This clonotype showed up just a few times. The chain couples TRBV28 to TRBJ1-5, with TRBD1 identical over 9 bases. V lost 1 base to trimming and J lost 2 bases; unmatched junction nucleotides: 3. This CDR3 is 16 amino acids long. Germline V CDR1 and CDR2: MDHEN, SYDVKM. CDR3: CASSLSGQGGNQPQHF. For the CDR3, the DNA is TGTGCCAGCAGTTTATCGGGACAGGGAGGCAATCAGCCCCAGCATTTT.

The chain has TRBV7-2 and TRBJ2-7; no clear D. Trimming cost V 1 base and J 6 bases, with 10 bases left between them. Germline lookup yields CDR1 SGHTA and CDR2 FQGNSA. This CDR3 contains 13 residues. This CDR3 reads CASSLGHILEQYF. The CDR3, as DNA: TGTGCCAGCAGCTTAGGGCATATCCTCGAGCAGTACTTC.

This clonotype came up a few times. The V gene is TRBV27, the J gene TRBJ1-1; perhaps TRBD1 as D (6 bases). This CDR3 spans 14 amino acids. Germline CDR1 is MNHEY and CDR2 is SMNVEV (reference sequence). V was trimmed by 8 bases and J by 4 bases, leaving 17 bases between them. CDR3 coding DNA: TGTGCCAGCGGATCGGTCAGGGGAGGCACTGAAGCTTTCTTT. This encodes CASGSVRGGTEAFF.

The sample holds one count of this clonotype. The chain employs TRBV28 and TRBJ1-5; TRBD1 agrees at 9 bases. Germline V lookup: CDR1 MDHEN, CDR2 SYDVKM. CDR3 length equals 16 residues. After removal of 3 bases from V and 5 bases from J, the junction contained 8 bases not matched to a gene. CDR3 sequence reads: CASSFTGGVPDQPQHF. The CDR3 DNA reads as TGTGCCAGCAGTTTTACAGGGGGCGTTCCCGATCAGCCCCAGCATTTT.

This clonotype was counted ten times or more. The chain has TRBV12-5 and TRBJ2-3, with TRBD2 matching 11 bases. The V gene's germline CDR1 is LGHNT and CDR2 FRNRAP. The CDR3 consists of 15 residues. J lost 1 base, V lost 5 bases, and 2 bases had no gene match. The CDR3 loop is CASGGGLAGTDTQYF. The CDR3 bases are TGTGCTAGTGGTGGGGGACTAGCGGGCACAGATACGCAGTATTTT.

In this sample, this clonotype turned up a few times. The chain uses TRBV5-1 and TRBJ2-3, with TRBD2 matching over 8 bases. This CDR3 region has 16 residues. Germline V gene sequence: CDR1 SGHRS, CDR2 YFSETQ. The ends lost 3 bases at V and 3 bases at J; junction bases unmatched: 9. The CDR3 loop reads CASSSGTSSHTDTQYF. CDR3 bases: TGCGCCAGCAGCTCAGGGACTAGTAGCCATACAGATACGCAGTATTTT.

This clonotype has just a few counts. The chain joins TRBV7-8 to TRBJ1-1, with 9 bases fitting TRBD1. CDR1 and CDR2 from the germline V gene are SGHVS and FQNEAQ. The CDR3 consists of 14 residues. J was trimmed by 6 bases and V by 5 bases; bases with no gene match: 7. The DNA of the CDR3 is TGTGCCAGCAGCGATGGGACAGGGAGGGCTGAAGCTTTCTTT. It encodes CASSDGTGRAEAFF.

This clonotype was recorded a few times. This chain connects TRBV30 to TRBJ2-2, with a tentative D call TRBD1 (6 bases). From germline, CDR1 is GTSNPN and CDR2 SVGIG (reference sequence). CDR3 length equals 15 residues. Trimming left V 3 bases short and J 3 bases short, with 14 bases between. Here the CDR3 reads CAWRWTAHYTGELFF. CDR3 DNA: TGTGCCTGGAGATGGACAGCGCACTACACCGGGGAGCTGTTTTTT.

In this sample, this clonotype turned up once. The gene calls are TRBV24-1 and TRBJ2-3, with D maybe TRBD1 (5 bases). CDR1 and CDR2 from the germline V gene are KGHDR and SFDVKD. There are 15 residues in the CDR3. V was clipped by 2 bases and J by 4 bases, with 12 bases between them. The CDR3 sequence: CATSDWGTSADTQYF. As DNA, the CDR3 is TGTGCCACCAGTGATTGGGGCACCTCCGCAGATACGCAGTATTTT.

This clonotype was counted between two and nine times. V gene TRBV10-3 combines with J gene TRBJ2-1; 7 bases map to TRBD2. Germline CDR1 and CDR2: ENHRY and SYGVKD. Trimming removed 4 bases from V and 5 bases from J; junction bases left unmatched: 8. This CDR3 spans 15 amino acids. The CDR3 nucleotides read TGTGCCATCAGTGTTCTCGCGGGAGCGAACAATGAGCAGTTCTTC. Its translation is CAISVLAGANNEQFF.

CDR3 protein: CASSEARTGGGYEQYF. CDR3 nucleotides: TGTGCCAGCAGTGAAGCAAGGACAGGGGGCGGTTACGAGCAGTACTTC. The gene calls are TRBV2 and TRBJ2-7, with 11 bases aligning to TRBD1. From germline, CDR1 is SNHLY and CDR2 FYNNEI. The CDR3 runs 16 residues. The junction had 5 bases not matched to a gene; V was cut back by 0 bases and J by 4 bases.

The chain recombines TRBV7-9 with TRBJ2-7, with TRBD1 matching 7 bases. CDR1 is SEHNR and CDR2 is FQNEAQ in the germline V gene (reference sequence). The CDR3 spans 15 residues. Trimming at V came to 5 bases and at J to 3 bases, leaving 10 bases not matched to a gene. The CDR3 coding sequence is TGTGCCAGCAGCCGACAAGAGGGACAGAACTACGAGCAGTACTTC. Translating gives CASSRQEGQNYEQYF.

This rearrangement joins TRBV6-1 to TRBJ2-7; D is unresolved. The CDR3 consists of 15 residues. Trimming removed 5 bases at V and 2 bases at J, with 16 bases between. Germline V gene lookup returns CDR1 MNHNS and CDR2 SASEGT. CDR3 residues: CASSLAQDPTYEQYF. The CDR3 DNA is TGTGCCAGCAGTCTTGCCCAGGATCCTACCTACGAGCAGTACTTC.

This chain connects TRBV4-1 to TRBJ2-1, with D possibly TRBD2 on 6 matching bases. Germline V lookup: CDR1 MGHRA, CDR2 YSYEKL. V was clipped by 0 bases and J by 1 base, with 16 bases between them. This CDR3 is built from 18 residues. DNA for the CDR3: TGCGCCAGCAGCCAAGATGATTCGGGACTTTGGTCCTACAATGAGCAGTTCTTC. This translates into CASSQDDSGLWSYNEQFF.

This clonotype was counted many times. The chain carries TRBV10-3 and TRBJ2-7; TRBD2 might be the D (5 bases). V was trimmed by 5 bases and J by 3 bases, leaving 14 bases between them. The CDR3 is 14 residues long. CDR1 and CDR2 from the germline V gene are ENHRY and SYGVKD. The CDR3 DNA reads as TGTGCCATCAGTTCCGGACTGGCTGACTACGAGCAGTACTTC. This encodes CAISSGLADYEQYF.

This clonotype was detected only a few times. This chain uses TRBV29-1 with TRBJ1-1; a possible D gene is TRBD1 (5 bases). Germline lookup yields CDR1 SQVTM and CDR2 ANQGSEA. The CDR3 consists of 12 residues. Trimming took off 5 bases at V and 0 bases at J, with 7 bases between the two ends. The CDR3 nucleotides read TGCAGCGTTAGACAGTTGAACACTGAAGCTTTCTTT. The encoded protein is CSVRQLNTEAFF.

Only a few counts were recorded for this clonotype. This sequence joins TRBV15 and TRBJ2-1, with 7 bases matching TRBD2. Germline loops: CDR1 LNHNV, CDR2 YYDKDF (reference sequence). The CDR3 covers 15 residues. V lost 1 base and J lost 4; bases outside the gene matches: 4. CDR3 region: CATSRAASGYNEQFF. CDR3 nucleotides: TGTGCCACCAGCAGAGCCGCTAGCGGATACAATGAGCAGTTCTTC. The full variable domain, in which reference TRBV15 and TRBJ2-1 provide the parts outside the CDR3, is DAMVIQNPRYQVTQFGKPVTLSCSQTLNHNVMYWYQQKSSQAPKLLFHYYDKDFNNEADTPDNFQSRRPNTSFCFLDIRSPGLGDTAMYLCATSRAASGYNEQFFGPGTRLTVL.